The 11 T cell receptor beta chains below all came from one sample that was sequenced in a study of blood T cell repertoires in COVID-19. Assay used: immunoSEQ multiplex PCR; TCRdb lists only in-frame clones, some missing. The sample shows fewer than 300,000 clones, approximately 84% of them seen only once. The sample taken for sequencing was peripheral blood. The receptors originated from a human donor with COVID-19, enrolled during active disease. The donor label of this sample is uncertain.

The rearrangement joins TRBV5-1 to TRBJ1-4; D remains ambiguous. With 0 bases removed from V and 4 bases from J, the gap between germline ends came to 7 bases. The CDR3 covers 14 residues. In germline, CDR1 is SGHRS, CDR2 YFSETQ. CDR3: CASSLGLFNEKLFF. The CDR3 DNA reads TGCGCCAGCAGCTTGGGACTCTTTAATGAAAAACTGTTTTTT. The full variable domain, with the rest looked up from reference TRBV5-1 and TRBJ1-4, is KAGVTQTPRYLIKTRGQQVTLSCSPISGHRSVSWYQQTPGQGLQFLFEYFSETQRNKGNFPGRFSGRQFSNSRSEMNVSTLELGDSALYLCASSLGLFNEKLFFGSGTQLSVL.

This clone appeared many times. The junction departs from the called germline gene at one end, perhaps through a read error. V gene TRBV11-2 combines with J gene TRBJ1-2; the D is unclear. CDR1 SGHAT and CDR2 FQNNGV come from the germline V gene. The CDR3 totals 13 residues. The chain's CDR3 is CASNLIRSYGYTF. Here the CDR3 DNA reads TGTGCCAGCAACTTAATCAGGTCCTATGGCTACACCTTC.

This rearrangement joins TRBV9 to TRBJ1-1; 8 bases map to TRBD1. CDR1 is SGDLS and CDR2 is YYNGEE in the germline V gene. J lost 3 bases, V lost 2 bases, and 3 bases had no gene match. The CDR3 spans 14 residues. The CDR3 sequence is CASSVEQGDTEAFF. DNA of the CDR3: TGTGCCAGCAGCGTTGAACAGGGGGACACTGAAGCTTTCTTT.

The chain has TRBV29-1 and TRBJ2-3; a weak D match, TRBD2 (6 bases). Looked up from germline, CDR1 is SQVTM and CDR2 is ANQGSEA. The CDR3 has 14 amino acids. V lost 6 bases and J lost 3, with 16 bases in between. Written as DNA, the CDR3 is TGCAGCGTATGGGATTCAGGGAGGACAGATACGCAGTATTTT. It is translated as CSVWDSGRTDTQYF.

This chain joins TRBV5-1 and TRBJ1-1, with D tentatively TRBD1 (5 bases). There are 16 residues in the CDR3. Germline loops: CDR1 SGHRS, CDR2 YFSETQ. The germline V and J ends were trimmed by 8 bases and 3 bases, with 23 bases remaining between them. The CDR3 protein is CARPPMGQGGYTEAFF. The CDR3 nucleotides are TGCGCCAGACCTCCGATGGGGCAGGGAGGGTACACTGAAGCTTTCTTT.

The chain carries TRBV19 and TRBJ2-3; 9 bases line up with TRBD2. V was clipped by 1 base and J by 5 bases; unmatched bases: 4. The CDR3 extends over 15 amino acids. Germline CDR1 is LNHDA and CDR2 is SQIVND (reference sequence). Here the CDR3 DNA reads TGTGCCAGTAGTATAGCTAGCGGGAAAGGAGATACGCAGTATTTT. Translated: CASSIASGKGDTQYF.

The chain links TRBV25-1 to TRBJ2-7; perhaps TRBD1 as D (6 bases). Germline V gives CDR1 MGHDK, CDR2 SYGVNS. V was trimmed by 6 bases and J by 7 bases, leaving 13 bases between them. The CDR3 is made up of 12 amino acids. CDR3 loop: CASSTGLGEQYF. CDR3 in DNA: TGTGCCAGCAGCACAGGGCTCGGAGAGCAGTACTTC.

The table lists this clone with a few counts. This sequence joins TRBV25-1 and TRBJ1-2; a possible D gene is TRBD1 (6 bases). V lost 3 bases to trimming and J lost 7 bases, with 15 bases between them. Germline loops: CDR1 MGHDK, CDR2 SYGVNS. CDR3 length: 14 residues. CDR3 DNA sequence: TGTGCCAGCAGTGAGGAGACAGGCGCGGTTGGCTACACCTTC. It codes for CASSEETGAVGYTF.

The chain carries TRBV19 and TRBJ2-5; perhaps TRBD2 as D (6 bases). The CDR3 runs to 14 residues. Per germline, CDR1 LNHDA and CDR2 SQIVND (reference sequence). The V and J ends lost 3 bases and 1 base respectively, with 9 bases between them. The CDR3 region has the DNA TGTGCCAGTAGTATGACTAGTCCCCAAGAGACCCAGTACTTC. Translated: CASSMTSPQETQYF.

Concerning this clone itself: This same CDR3 is encoded by further DNA sequences in the sample. The chain uses TRBV24-1 and TRBJ2-3, with D possibly TRBD1 on 6 matching bases. Per the germline V gene, CDR1 is KGHDR and CDR2 is SFDVKD. V lost 9 bases, J lost 0 bases, and 9 bases lay in between. The CDR3 has 13 residues. CDR3 sequence reads: CATSDSSTDTQYF. CDR3 bases: TGTGCCACCTCGGACAGTAGCACAGATACGCAGTATTTT.

The V call is TRBV9, the J call TRBJ2-2; D uncertain. CDR3 size: 13 residues. Germline-derived CDR1 and CDR2 are SGDLS and YYNGEE. V was trimmed by 2 bases and J by 5 bases, leaving 7 bases between them. DNA of the CDR3: TGTGCCAGCAGCGTGGAGCCGACCGGGGAGCTGTTTTTT. Encoded protein: CASSVEPTGELFF.